One sample yielded the 9 T cell receptor beta chains listed below, sequenced in a study of T cells after yellow fever vaccination. TCRdb recomputed calls from the 5' RACE reads with MiXCR, one row per CDR3 protein. Seen here are about 360,000 distinct CDR3 sequences, over 5% observed once, and the top ten hold about 15%. The sample in question was PBMCs, obtained 5 days after the yellow fever booster vaccination. These receptors were collected from a young man who received the YFV17D yellow fever vaccine.

The CDR3 reads CASSHGTSGSDTQYF. In DNA, the CDR3 is TGTGCCAGCAGCCATGGTACTAGCGGAAGTGATACGCAGTATTTT. V gene TRBV4-2 combines with J gene TRBJ2-3; 8 nucleotides agree with TRBD2. Germline assignment: CDR1 LGHNA and CDR2 YNFKEQ. The CDR3 runs 15 residues. Trimming cost V 3 bases and J 6 bases; bases outside gene matches: 8.

This clonotype occurred a few times. CDR3 nucleotides: TGCAGTGGTACCAAGAGCTCTGGGGCCAACGTCCTGACTTTC. Translation: CSGTKSSGANVLTF. This chain uses TRBV20-1 with TRBJ2-6, with no clear D. Germline V CDR1 and CDR2: DFQATT, SNEGSKA (reference sequence). Trimming cost V 7 bases and J 0 bases, with 10 bases left between them. CDR3 length equals 14 residues.

This clonotype was counted many times. The chain joins TRBV7-3 to TRBJ2-1; D possibly corresponds to TRBD2 (5 bases). V was cut by 0 bases and J by 5 bases, with 17 bases left in between. CDR3 length equals 17 residues. Germline V gene data show CDR1 as SGHTA and CDR2 as FQGTGA. The chain's CDR3 is CASSLTAQAVINNEQFF. CDR3 in DNA: TGTGCCAGCAGCTTAACGGCTCAAGCGGTAATTAACAATGAGCAGTTCTTC.

This clonotype was detected ten times or more. This rearrangement joins TRBV11-1 to TRBJ2-7; 8 bases are shared with TRBD2. The germline gives CDR1 SGHAT, CDR2 FQDESV (reference sequence). V shed 5 bases, J shed 6 bases, and the junction held 9 bases outside the gene matches. The CDR3 has 14 residues. In DNA form, the CDR3 reads TGTGCCAGCAGCAGTGTAGGCGGGAGGCTCGAGCAGTACTTC. This sequence encodes CASSSVGGRLEQYF.

This clonotype showed up many times. J is TRBJ2-7 and V is TRBV7-2; D is unclear. CDR3 length equals 11 residues. V lost 6 bases to trimming and J lost 3 bases, with 6 bases between them. Germline V gene sequence: CDR1 SGHTA, CDR2 FQGNSA. The CDR3 protein is CASSSNYEQYF. The CDR3 coding sequence is TGTGCCAGCAGTTCAAACTACGAGCAGTACTTC.

This clonotype has a handful of counts. The chain joins TRBV12-3 or TRBV12-4 to TRBJ2-7; 7 bases agree with TRBD1. CDR3 size: 14 residues. Losses at the gene ends were 6 bases for V and 5 bases for J; bases not matched to a gene: 10. The CDR3 protein is CASRGTAQTHEQYF. Written as DNA, the CDR3 is TGTGCCAGCAGGGGGACAGCTCAAACCCACGAGCAGTACTTC.

This clonotype came up a few times. The rearrangement links TRBV12-3 or TRBV12-4 to TRBJ2-1; perhaps D is TRBD1 or TRBD2 (5 bases each). Trimming shortened V by 3 bases and J by 0 bases, and 9 bases separated the two germline ends. The CDR3 spans 15 residues. The CDR3 is CASSFPGTSYNEQFF. The CDR3 bases are TGTGCCAGCAGTTTTCCCGGGACCTCCTACAATGAGCAGTTCTTC.

The table lists this clonotype with many counts. The chain carries TRBV12-3 or TRBV12-4 and TRBJ1-4, with D perhaps TRBD1 (5 bases). V gave up 6 bases and J gave up 3 bases, with 17 bases separating them. The CDR3 totals 16 residues. CDR3: CASSQGGGTANEKLFF. In DNA, the CDR3 is TGTGCCAGCAGCCAGGGAGGAGGGACCGCTAATGAAAAACTGTTTTTT.

Many counts were recorded for this clonotype. The rearrangement uses TRBV6-2 or TRBV6-3 and TRBJ2-3; 8 bases match TRBD2. Per the germline V gene, CDR1 is MNHEY and CDR2 is SVGEGT. The CDR3 loop spans 16 amino acids. J lost 0 bases, V lost 8 bases, and 10 bases had no gene match. CDR3 nucleotides: TGTGCCAGCGGAGCTGTCGGGAGGGCTAGCACAGATACGCAGTATTTT. Protein: CASGAVGRASTDTQYF.